This T cell receptor (beta chain) was documented in a study of long-term antiretroviral therapy in people with HIV. For the study at large: The earliest specimens came about a decade ahead of the 2015 immediate-ART recommendation. Overall study results and limits: In HIV, the repertoires covered a tighter span of CDR3 lengths than in controls. Repertoire dominance by clones expanded before ART was seen at all time points.

Survey-level immunoSEQ v3.0 assays were run. Profiling relied on immunoSEQ multiplex PCR, and the TCRdb table lists in-frame clones only, not all of them. The data contain tens of thousands of clones, 80% of them seen just once; the ten biggest clones take up roughly 7.3%. Remarks on this clone: Antigen specificity is unknown.

The receptor's source is a man in his forties or fifties with HIV. The source was unsorted PBMCs, collected 0.3 years after starting antiretroviral therapy.

In DNA, the CDR3 is TGTGCCAGCAGCCCTAGGACAAACTACGAGCAGTACTTC. This codes for CASSPRTNYEQYF. V gene TRBV11-2 combines with J gene TRBJ2-7; D possibly corresponds to TRBD1 (5 bases). This CDR3 region has 13 residues. V was pared by 5 bases and J by 3 bases, with 11 bases between. The V gene's germline CDR1 is SGHAT and CDR2 FQNNGV.